The clone carrying this TCR beta chain was counted a few times. What it recognizes is unknown. The data originate from a study of blood T cells in healthy people across ages. Overall study context: About one barcoded beta molecule was captured per two T cells (by template switching).

Using a J-beta primer mix together with a sample-barcoded 5' primer, a second PCR was run for roughly 6 to 11 cycles. TCRdb analysed the 5' RACE reads with MiXCR anew, one entry per CDR3 protein. The sample lists 780,000 or so distinct CDR3 sequences, approximately 55% occurring once. Study observations and caveats: When set beside aged donors, long-lived donors presented more naive CD4+ cells and higher diversity.

Isolating PBMCs gave at least 6 million of these cells per sample. Sequenced: blood. The receptor's source is a man aged 80 or over in good health.

The DNA of the CDR3 is TGCAGTGCCCCCGACCTCCCTCGAGAGACCCAGTACTTC. This encodes CSAPDLPRETQYF. This chain joins TRBV20-1 and TRBJ2-5; no firm D call. This CDR3 has 13 residues. Trimming took 6 bases from V and 4 from J, leaving 15 bases between them. Germline V gives CDR1 DFQATT, CDR2 SNEGSKA (reference sequence).